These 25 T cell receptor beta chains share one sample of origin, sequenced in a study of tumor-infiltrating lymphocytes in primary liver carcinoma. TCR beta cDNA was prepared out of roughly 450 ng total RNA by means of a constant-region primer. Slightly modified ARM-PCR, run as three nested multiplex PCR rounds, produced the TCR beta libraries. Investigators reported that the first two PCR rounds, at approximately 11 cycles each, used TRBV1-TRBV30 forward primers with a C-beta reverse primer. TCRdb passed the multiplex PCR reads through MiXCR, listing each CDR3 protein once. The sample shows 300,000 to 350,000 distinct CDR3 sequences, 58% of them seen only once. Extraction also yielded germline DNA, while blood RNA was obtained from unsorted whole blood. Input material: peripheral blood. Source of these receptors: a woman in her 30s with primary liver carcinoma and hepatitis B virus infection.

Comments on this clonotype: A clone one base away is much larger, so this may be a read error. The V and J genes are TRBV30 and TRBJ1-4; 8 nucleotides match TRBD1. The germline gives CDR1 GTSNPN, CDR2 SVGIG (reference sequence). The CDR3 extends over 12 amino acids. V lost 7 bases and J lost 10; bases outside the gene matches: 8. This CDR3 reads CASRTGRAKLFF. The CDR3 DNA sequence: TGTGCCTCTAGGACAGGGAGAGCAAAACTGTTTTTT.

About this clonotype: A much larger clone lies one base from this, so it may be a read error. CDR3 DNA sequence: TGTGCCAGCAGCCCCGGGACATTTAGCAATGAGCCCCAGCATTTT. It is translated as CASSPGTFSNEPQHF. The chain uses TRBV6-5 and TRBJ1-5; tentatively, D is TRBD1 (6 bases). Germline V gene lookup returns CDR1 MNHEY and CDR2 SVGAGI. This CDR3 is built from 15 residues.

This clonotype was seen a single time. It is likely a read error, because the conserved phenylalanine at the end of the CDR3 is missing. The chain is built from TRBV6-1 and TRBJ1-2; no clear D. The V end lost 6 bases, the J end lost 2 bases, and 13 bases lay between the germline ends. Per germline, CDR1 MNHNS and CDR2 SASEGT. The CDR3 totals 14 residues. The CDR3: CASRNPGRNYGYTI. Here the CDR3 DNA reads TGTGCCAGCAGGAACCCCGGGAGAAACTATGGCTACACCATC.

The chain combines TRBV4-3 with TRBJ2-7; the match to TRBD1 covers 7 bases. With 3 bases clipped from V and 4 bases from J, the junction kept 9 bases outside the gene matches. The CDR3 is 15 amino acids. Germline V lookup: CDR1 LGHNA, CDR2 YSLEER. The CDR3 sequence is CASSHLGQRAYEQYF. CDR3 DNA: TGCGCCAGCAGCCACCTGGGACAGAGGGCGTACGAGCAGTACTTC.

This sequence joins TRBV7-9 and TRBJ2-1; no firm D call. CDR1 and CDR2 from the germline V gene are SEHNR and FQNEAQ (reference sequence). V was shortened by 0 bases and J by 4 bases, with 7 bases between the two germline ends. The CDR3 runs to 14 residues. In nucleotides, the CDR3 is TGTGCCAGCAGCTTAGCGGACCGTTACAATGAGCAGTTCTTC. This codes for CASSLADRYNEQFF.

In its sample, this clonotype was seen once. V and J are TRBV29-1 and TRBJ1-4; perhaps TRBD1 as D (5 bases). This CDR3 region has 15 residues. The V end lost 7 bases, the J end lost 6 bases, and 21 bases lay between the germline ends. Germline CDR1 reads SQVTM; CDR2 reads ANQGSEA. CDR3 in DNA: TGCAGCGCCCGCTCCCAGGGCTCGAGGGATGAAAAACTGTTTTTT. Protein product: CSARSQGSRDEKLFF.

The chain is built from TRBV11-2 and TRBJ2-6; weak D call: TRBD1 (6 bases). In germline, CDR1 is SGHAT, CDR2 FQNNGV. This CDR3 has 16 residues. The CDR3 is CITPRGPLTGANVLTF. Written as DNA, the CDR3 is TGTATCACCCCCAGGGGTCCTCTCACTGGGGCCAACGTCCTGACTTTC.

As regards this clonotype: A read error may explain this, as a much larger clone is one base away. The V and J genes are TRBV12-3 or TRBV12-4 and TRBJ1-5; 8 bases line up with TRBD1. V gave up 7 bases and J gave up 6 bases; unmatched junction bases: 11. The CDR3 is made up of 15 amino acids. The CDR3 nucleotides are TGTGCCAGCACTGGACAGGGCCACAACGGTCAGCCCCAGCATTTT. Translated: CASTGQGHNGQPQHF.

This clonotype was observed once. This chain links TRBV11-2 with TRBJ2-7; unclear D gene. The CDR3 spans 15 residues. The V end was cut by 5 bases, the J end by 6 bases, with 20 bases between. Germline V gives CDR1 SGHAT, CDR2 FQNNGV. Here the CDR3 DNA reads TGTGCCAGCAGCACGACTCAGCTACTATCTAGCGAGCAGTACTTC. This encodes CASSTTQLLSSEQYF.

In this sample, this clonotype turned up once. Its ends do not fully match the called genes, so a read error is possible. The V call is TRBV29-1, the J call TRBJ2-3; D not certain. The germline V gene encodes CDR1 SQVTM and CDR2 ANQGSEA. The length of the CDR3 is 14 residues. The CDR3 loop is CSGRQGFGTDTLYF. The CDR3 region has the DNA TGCAGCGGGAGACAAGGATTTGGCACAGATACGCTGTATTTT.

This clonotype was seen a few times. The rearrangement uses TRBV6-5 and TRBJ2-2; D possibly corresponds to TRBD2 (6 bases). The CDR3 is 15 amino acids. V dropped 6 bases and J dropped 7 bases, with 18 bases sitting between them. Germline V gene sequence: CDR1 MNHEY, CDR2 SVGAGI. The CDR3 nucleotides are TGTGCCAGCAGCCTACATCTTACGGGGGTCGGGGAGCTGTTTTTT. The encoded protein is CASSLHLTGVGELFF.

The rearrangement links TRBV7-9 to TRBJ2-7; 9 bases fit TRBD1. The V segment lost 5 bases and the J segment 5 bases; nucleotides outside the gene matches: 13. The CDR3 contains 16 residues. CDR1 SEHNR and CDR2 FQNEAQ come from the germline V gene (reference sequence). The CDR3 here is CASSPKQGAGQNEQYF. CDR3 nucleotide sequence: TGTGCCAGCAGCCCCAAACAGGGGGCCGGTCAGAACGAGCAGTACTTC.

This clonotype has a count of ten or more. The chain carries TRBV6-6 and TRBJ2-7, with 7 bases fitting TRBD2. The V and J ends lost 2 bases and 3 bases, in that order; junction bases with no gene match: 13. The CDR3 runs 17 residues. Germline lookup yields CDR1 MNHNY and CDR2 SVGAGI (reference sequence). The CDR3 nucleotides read TGTGCCAGCAGTTACATTCCGGGGAGAAGCGGGGTCTACGAGCAGTACTTC. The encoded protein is CASSYIPGRSGVYEQYF.

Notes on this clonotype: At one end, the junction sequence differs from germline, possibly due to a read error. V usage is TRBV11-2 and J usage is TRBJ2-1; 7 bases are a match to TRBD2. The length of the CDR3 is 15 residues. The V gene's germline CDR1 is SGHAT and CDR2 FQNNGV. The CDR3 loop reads CASSLSLADVREQLF. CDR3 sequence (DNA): TGTGCCAGCAGCTTATCGCTAGCGGATGTTCGGGAGCAGTTATTC.

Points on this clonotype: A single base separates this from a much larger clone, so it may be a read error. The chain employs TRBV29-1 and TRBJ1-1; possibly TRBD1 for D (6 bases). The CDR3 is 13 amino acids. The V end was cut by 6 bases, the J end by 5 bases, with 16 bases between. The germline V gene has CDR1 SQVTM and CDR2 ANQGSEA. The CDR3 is CSVRWGTGTEAFF. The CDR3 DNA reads TGCAGCGTCAGGTGGGGTACAGGGACTGAAGCTTTCTTT.

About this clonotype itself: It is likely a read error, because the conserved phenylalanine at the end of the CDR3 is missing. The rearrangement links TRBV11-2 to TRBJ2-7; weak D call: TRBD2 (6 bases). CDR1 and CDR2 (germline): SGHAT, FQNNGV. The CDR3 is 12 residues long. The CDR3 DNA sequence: TGTGCTAGCAGCTTAGCGGTCGGCGAGCAGTACCTC. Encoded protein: CASSLAVGEQYL.

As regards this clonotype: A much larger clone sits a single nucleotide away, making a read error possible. The CDR3 DNA is TGTGCCAGCAGATTCACCCGAAAGGATACGCAGTATTTT. Translated, it gives CASRFTRKDTQYF. The chain couples TRBV6-5 to TRBJ2-3, with D hard to call. The CDR3 is 13 residues long. The germline V gene encodes CDR1 MNHEY and CDR2 SVGAGI. V was shortened by 6 bases and J by 6 bases, with 13 bases between the two germline ends.

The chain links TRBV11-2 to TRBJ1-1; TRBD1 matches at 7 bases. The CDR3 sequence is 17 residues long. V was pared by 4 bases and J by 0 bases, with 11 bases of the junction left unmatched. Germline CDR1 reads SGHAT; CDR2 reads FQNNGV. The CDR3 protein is CASSSTLTGLVNTEAFF. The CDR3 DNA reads TGTGCCAGCAGCTCGACGCTGACAGGGTTAGTGAACACTGAAGCTTTCTTT.

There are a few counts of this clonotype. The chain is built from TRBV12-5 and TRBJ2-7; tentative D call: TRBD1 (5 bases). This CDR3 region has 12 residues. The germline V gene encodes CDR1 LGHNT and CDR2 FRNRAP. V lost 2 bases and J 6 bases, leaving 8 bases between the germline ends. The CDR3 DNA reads TGTGCTAGTGGTTTGAGGGGAAGCGAGCAGTACTTC. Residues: CASGLRGSEQYF. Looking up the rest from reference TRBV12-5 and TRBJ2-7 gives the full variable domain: DARVTQTPRHKVTEMGQEVTMRCQPILGHNTVFWYRQTMMQGLELLAYFRNRAPLDDSGMPKDRFSAEMPDATLATLKIQPSEPRDSAVYFCASGLRGSEQYFGPGTRLTVT.

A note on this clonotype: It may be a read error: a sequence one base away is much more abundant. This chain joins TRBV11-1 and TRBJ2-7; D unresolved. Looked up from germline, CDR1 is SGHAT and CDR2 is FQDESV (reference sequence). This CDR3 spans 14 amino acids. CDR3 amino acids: CVSSFSSVKGEQYF. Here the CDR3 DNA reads TGTGTCAGCAGCTTTTCTAGTGTCAAGGGCGAGCAGTACTTC.

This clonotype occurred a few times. This chain's CDR3 is CASSQEDLSGSNEKLFF. In nucleotides, the CDR3 is TGCGCCAGCAGCCAAGAGGACCTTTCAGGATCTAATGAAAAACTGTTTTTT. The V call is TRBV4-3, the J call TRBJ1-4; D unresolved. This CDR3 is built from 17 residues. V lost 0 bases, J lost 3 bases, and 14 bases lay in between. From germline, CDR1 is LGHNA and CDR2 YSLEER.

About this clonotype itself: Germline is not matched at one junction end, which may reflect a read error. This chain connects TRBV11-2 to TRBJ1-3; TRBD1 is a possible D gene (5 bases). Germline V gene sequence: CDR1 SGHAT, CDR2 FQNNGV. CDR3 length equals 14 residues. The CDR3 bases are TGTGTCAGCAGCCGGGACTACTCTGGGAACACCATATATTTT. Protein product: CVSSRDYSGNTIYF.

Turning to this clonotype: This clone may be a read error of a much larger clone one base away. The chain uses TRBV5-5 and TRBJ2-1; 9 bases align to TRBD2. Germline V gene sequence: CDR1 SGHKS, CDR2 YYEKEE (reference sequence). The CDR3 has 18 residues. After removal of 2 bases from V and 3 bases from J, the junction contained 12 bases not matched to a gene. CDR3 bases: TGTGCCAGCAGCTTTCGCGACTCTAGCGGGGCCAGCTACAATGAGCAGTTCTTC. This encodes CASSFRDSSGASYNEQFF.

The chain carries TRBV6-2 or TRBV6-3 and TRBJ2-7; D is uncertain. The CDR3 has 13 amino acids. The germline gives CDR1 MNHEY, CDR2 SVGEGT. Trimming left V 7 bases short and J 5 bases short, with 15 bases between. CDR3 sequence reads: CASNPARGDEQYF. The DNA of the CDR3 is TGTGCCAGCAACCCAGCTAGAGGCGACGAGCAGTACTTC.

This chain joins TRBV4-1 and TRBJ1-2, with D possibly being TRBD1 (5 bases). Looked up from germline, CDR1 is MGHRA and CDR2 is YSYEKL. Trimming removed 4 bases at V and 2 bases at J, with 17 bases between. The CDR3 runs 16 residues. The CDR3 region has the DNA TGCGCCAGCAGCCCCAACTTCGACCGGGACAACTATGGCTACACCTTC. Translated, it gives CASSPNFDRDNYGYTF.